The T cell receptor (beta chain) described here comes from a study of T cells in women clearing cervical HPV infection. Overall study: For cases, blood was sampled a median about 160 days after lesion detection, interquartile range roughly 85 to 220 days.

About this clone: The read gets to within 3 residues of the CDR3 end, and the germline J gene fills in the rest.

The CDR3 is 15 residues long. V gave up 1 base and J gave up 4 bases, with 11 bases separating them. CDR1 is SNHLY, CDR2 FYNNEI, per germline. Assay used: immunoSEQ multiplex PCR; TCRdb lists only in-frame clones, some missing. The listing records roughly 35,000 clones. Each participant carried one incident cervical HPV16 infection only. The gene calls are TRBV2 and TRBJ1-5; no firm D call. Sequenced input: blood buffy coat. The sequence came from a woman aged 18-70 years with a cervical HPV16 infection that either progressed to CIN3+ or cleared (not recorded which). CDR3 sequence reads: CASSEGGGPNQPQHF. The CDR3 DNA, read in part, is TGTGCCAGCAGTGAAGGAGGTGGCCCTAATCAGCCC.